This TCR beta chain is from a study of cytomegalovirus exposure and HLA in healthy donors. The germline V gene has CDR1 MNHNY and CDR2 SVGAGI (reference sequence). The CDR3 has 13 amino acids. V shed 7 bases and J shed 4 bases, with 13 bases lying between them. The PCR ran on 60 Vbeta and 13 Jbeta primers. Measured with immunoSEQ multiplex PCR; TCRdb has only the in-frame clones, and not every one. Among roughly 150,000 clones listed, roughly three quarters were seen once. J is TRBJ1-1 and V is TRBV6-6; the D is unclear. The sample taken for sequencing was PBMCs. This TCR was sampled from a middle-aged woman in good health and CMV-seronegative. CDR3 in DNA: TGTGCCAGCACTGTACCCGAGGTCACTGAAGCTTTCTTT. The encoded protein is CASTVPEVTEAFF.